These T cell receptor beta chains were read from a single sample in a study of cytomegalovirus exposure and HLA in healthy donors. Assay used: immunoSEQ multiplex PCR; TCRdb lists only in-frame clones, some missing. This table has over 110,000 clones, approximately 83% appearing once. Sequenced input: PBMCs. These receptors originate from a male donor in good health and CMV-seronegative. The CDR3 runs from the conserved cysteine through the conserved F or W. A D gene is named only where the DNA matches it firmly. Rows give clone size only sometimes, using once, few, many, or a class for an expanded clone.

j_gene | abundance | d_gene | v_gene | CDR3aa | CDR3nt
TRBJ2-7 | . | . | TRBV5-1 | CASSGQQRLDEQYF | TGCGCCAGCAGCGGACAGCAAAGGCTGGACGAGCAGTACTTC
TRBJ2-7 | . | . | TRBV15 | CATSRVFGGLGYEQYF | TGTGCCACCAGCAGAGTTTTTGGCGGGCTCGGGTACGAGCAGTACTTC
TRBJ2-7 | . | TRBD2 | TRBV11-2 | CASSLEPSGNYEQYF | TGTGCCAGCAGCTTAGAACCTAGCGGGAACTACGAGCAGTACTTC
TRBJ2-2 | . | TRBD1 | TRBV7-2 | CASRRQGANGELFF | TGTGCCAGCAGGCGGCAGGGGGCAAACGGGGAGCTGTTTTTT
TRBJ1-1 | . | . | TRBV19 | CASSPQGLSGTEAFF | TGTGCCAGTAGTCCCCAGGGGTTGAGTGGCACTGAAGCTTTCTTT
TRBJ1-5 | . | . | TRBV5-3 | CARSNDFPNQPQHF | TGTGCCAGAAGCAATGACTTTCCCAATCAGCCCCAGCATTTT
TRBJ1-4 | once | . | TRBV5-1 | CASSSLATNEKLFF | TGCGCCAGCAGCTCCCTTGCAACTAATGAAAAACTGTTTTTT
TRBJ1-1 | . | . | TRBV7-2 | CASRHYRVGTEAFF | TGTGCCAGCAGGCATTACAGGGTGGGCACTGAAGCTTTCTTT
TRBJ1-3 | . | TRBD1 | TRBV29-1 | CSVGTGTLGNTIYF | TGCAGCGTTGGGACAGGAACCCTCGGGAACACCATATATTTT
TRBJ1-4 | . | . | TRBV9 | CASSPGGATNEKLFF | TGTGCCAGCAGCCCCGGGGGAGCAACTAATGAAAAACTGTTTTTT
TRBJ1-2 | . | . | TRBV25-1 | CASSVRGLYGYTF | TGTGCCAGCAGTGTTAGGGGCCTGTATGGCTACACCTTC
TRBJ1-3 | . | . | TRBV29-1 | CSVEDFNSGNTIYF | TGCAGCGTTGAAGATTTCAACTCTGGAAACACCATATATTTT
TRBJ1-1 | few | . | TRBV7-9 | CASSFKTAEAFF | TGTGCCAGCAGCTTCAAAACGGCTGAAGCTTTCTTT
TRBJ2-2 | . | TRBD1 | TRBV29-1 | CSVEGRGLDGELFF | TGCAGCGTTGAAGGCAGGGGGCTGGACGGGGAGCTGTTTTTT
TRBJ2-5 | few | . | TRBV29-1 | CSVPETGILETQYF | TGCAGCGTTCCCGAGACTGGAATCCTAGAGACCCAGTACTTC
TRBJ1-2 | . | . | TRBV28 | CASSFLDYGYTF | TGTGCCAGCAGTTTTCTTGACTATGGCTACACCTTC
TRBJ2-7 | . | . | TRBV9 | CASSVGQASYEQYF | TGTGCCAGCAGCGTAGGACAGGCCTCCTACGAGCAGTACTTC
TRBJ1-5 | . | TRBD1 | TRBV5-1 | CASSLEGGSNQPQHF | TGCGCCAGCAGCTTGGAAGGGGGCAGCAATCAGCCCCAGCATTTT
TRBJ1-5 | . | . | TRBV6-5 | CASRESSRQPQHF | TGTGCCAGCAGAGAGTCTTCGCGACAGCCCCAGCATTTT